The clone carrying this TCR beta chain came up a few times. No antigen is known for it. This record belongs to a study of blood T cells in healthy people across ages. CDR1 and CDR2 from the germline V gene are SQVTM and ANQGSEA. This CDR3 has 13 residues. The V end lost 7 bases, the J end lost 5 bases, and 15 bases lay between the germline ends. Points from the study as a whole: Roughly linear declines in TCR beta diversity per million T cells occurred with age.

Together with a sample-barcoded 5' primer, a J-beta primer mix was included in a second PCR lasting about 6 to 11 cycles. TCRdb independently ran MiXCR on the 5' RACE reads; one entry per CDR3 protein. The sample shows about 1.8 million distinct CDR3 sequences, 49% of them seen only once. The sequenced material came from blood. V usage is TRBV29-1 and J usage is TRBJ2-1, with a tentative D call TRBD2 (5 bases). This clonotype originated in a woman aged 40 to 50 in good health. CDR3 coding DNA: TGCAGCGCCGCCCCCGGGAATAACAATGAGCAGTTCTTC. This gives the protein CSAAPGNNNEQFF.